This TCR beta chain was sequenced for a study of T cells in localized non-small cell lung cancer. Profiling relied on immunoSEQ multiplex PCR, and the TCRdb table lists in-frame clones only, not all of them. The table has some 90,000 clones, 87% seen once. This CDR3 region has 16 residues. Germline CDR1 and CDR2: LNHDA and SQIVND (reference sequence). V lost 5 bases and J 0 bases, leaving 14 bases between the germline ends. The sample consisted of peripheral blood, taken before any cancer treatment. This clonotype was obtained from a man aged 40-75 years with stage I squamous cell lung carcinoma. The chain has TRBV19 and TRBJ1-5, with D hard to call. The CDR3, as DNA: TGTGCCAGTAGTGTCCGCGCGGATCATAGCAATCAGCCCCAGCATTTT. Protein: CASSVRADHSNQPQHF. The entire variable domain, with the rest obtained from reference TRBV19 and TRBJ1-5, is as follows: DGGITQSPKYLFRKEGQNVTLSCEQNLNHDAMYWYRQDPGQGLRLIYYSQIVNDFQKGDIAEGYSVSREKKESFPLTVTSAQKNPTAFYLCASSVRADHSNQPQHFGDGTRLSIL.